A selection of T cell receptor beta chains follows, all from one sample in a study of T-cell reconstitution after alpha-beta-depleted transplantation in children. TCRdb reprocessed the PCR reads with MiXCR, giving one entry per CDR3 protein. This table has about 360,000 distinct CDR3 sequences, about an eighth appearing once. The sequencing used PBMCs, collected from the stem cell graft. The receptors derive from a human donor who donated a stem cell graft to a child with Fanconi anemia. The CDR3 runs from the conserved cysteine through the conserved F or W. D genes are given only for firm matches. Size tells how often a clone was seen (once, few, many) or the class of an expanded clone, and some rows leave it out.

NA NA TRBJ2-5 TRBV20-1 CSASRGEETQYF TGCAGTGCTAGCCGTGGGGAAGAGACCCAGTACTTC
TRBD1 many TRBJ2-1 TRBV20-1 CSAQTGGGYNEQFF TGCAGTGCCCAGACAGGGGGAGGTTACAATGAGCAGTTCTTC
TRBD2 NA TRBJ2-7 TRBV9 CASSVGAALRASGGPSYEQYF TGTGCCAGCAGCGTAGGAGCGGCGTTGAGGGCTAGCGGGGGCCCGTCCTACGAGCAGTACTTC
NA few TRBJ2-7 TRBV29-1 CSPLQADTSSYEQYF TGCAGCCCCCTACAAGCGGACACTAGCTCCTACGAGCAGTACTTC
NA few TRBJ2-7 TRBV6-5 CASGSGISYEQYF TGTGCCAGCGGTTCCGGGATTTCCTACGAGCAGTACTTC
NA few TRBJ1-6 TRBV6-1 CASRGEPRTAQNSPLHF TGTGCCAGCAGAGGCGAACCTAGGACAGCCCAAAATTCACCCCTCCACTTT
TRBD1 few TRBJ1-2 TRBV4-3 CASSHQGQIYGYTF TGCGCCAGCAGCCACCAGGGACAGATCTATGGCTACACCTTC
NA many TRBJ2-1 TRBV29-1 CSVVLGSSYNEQFF TGCAGCGTTGTATTGGGTAGCTCCTACAATGAGCAGTTCTTC
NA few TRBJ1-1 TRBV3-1 CASSHNAGNPAFF TGTGCCAGCAGCCACAACGCCGGGAATCCAGCTTTCTTT
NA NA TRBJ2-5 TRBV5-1 CASSFYSIQETQYF TGCGCCAGCAGCTTTTACAGCATACAAGAGACCCAGTACTTC
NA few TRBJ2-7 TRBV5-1 CASSLDPGVYEQYF TGCGCCAGCAGCTTGGATCCGGGGGTCTACGAGCAGTACTTC
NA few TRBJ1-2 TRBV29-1 CSVEEGSVYGGYTF TGCAGCGTTGAAGAAGGGTCAGTGTATGGAGGCTACACCTTC
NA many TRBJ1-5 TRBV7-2 CASRRNSNQPQHF TGTGCCAGCAGAAGAAATAGCAATCAGCCCCAGCATTTT
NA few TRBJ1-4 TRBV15 CATSREVLRQGANEKLFF TGTGCCACCAGCAGAGAGGTCCTTCGGCAGGGCGCTAATGAAAAACTGTTTTTT
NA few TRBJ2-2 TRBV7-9 CASSFPGVNTGELFF TGTGCCAGCAGCTTCCCGGGGGTGAACACCGGGGAGCTGTTTTTT
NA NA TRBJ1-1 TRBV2 CASRPFGTSWNTEAFF TGTGCCAGCAGGCCCTTCGGGACTTCCTGGAACACTGAAGCTTTCTTT
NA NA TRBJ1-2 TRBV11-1 CASSLAFPGQPAIKYGYTF TGTGCCAGCAGCTTAGCGTTTCCGGGACAACCCGCTATCAAATATGGCTACACCTTC
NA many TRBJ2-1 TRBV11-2 CASSGDYGGYNEQFF TGTGCCAGCAGCGGTGACTACGGGGGCTACAATGAGCAGTTCTTC
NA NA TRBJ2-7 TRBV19 CASSTRINYEQYF TGTGCCAGTAGTACTAGGATAAACTACGAGCAATACTTC
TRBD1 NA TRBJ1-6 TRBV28 CASSWGRGPKSPLHF TGTGCCAGCTCTTGGGGCAGGGGGCCGAAATCACCCCTCCACTTT
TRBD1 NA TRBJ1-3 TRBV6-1 CASSAGQGGNSGNTIYF TGTGCCAGCAGTGCTGGACAGGGAGGGAACTCTGGAAACACTATATATTTT
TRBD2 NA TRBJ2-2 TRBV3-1 CASSQIRLAGSANTGELFF TGTGCCAGCAGCCAGATTCGACTAGCGGGGTCCGCGAACACCGGGGAGCTGTTTTTT
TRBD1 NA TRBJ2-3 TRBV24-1 CATSKQGAGLDTQYF TGTGCCACCAGCAAACAGGGGGCGGGTTTGGATACGCAGTATTTT
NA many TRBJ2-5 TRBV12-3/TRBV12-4 CASSWGMETQYF TGTGCCAGCAGTTGGGGGATGGAGACCCAGTACTTC
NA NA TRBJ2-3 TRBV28 CASSYGQDTQYF TGTGCCAGCAGTTACGGGCAAGATACGCAGTATTTT
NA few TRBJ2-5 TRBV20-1 CSASAREETQYF TGCAGTGCTAGCGCAAGGGAAGAGACCCAGTACTTC
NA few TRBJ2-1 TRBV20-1 CSVGFYNEQFF TGCAGTGTGGGGTTCTACAATGAGCAGTTCTTC
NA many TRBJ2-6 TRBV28 CASSSYRAGANVLTF TGTGCCAGCAGTTCCTACAGGGCTGGGGCCAACGTCCTGACTTTC
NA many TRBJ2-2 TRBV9 CASSPHNGELFF TGTGCCAGCAGCCCCCATAATGGGGAGCTGTTTTTT
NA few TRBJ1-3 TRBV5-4 CASSLLGLSGNTIYF TGTGCCAGCAGCTTGTTGGGACTCTCTGGAAACACCATATATTTT
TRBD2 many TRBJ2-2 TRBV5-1 CASSTGTKNTGELFF TGCGCCAGCAGCACCGGGACTAAGAACACCGGGGAGCTGTTTTTT
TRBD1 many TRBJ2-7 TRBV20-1 CSAGTASYEQYF TGCAGTGCCGGGACAGCCTCCTACGAGCAGTACTTC
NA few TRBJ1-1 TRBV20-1 CSASGAPGGDTEAFF TGCAGTGCTAGCGGGGCACCCGGTGGGGACACTGAAGCTTTCTTT
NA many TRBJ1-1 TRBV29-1 CSTTHRNTEAFF TGCAGCACAACCCATCGGAACACTGAAGCTTTCTTT
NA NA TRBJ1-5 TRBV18 CASSPLGRGYNQPQHF TGTGCCAGCTCACCCCTGGGCAGGGGTTATAATCAGCCCCAGCATTTT
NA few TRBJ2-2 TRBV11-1 CASSSSPNTGELFF TGTGCCAGCAGCTCAAGCCCGAACACCGGGGAGCTGTTTTTT
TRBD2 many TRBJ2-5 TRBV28 CASSFGTSGQETQYF TGTGCCAGCAGTTTCGGGACTAGCGGTCAAGAGACCCAGTACTTC
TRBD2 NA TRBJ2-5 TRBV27 CASSPSSGEYQETQYF TGTGCCAGCAGTCCCTCTAGCGGGGAGTACCAAGAGACCCAGTACTTC
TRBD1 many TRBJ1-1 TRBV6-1 CASSGTSRDRGLNTEAFF TGTGCCAGCAGTGGAACGTCCCGGGACAGGGGGCTGAACACTGAAGCTTTCTTT
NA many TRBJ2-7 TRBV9 CASSPAVGSSYEQYF TGTGCCAGCAGCCCAGCGGTAGGGTCCTCCTACGAGCAGTACTTC
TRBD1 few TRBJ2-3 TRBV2 CASSLWTGTSTDTQYF TGTGCCAGCAGCCTTTGGACAGGGACAAGCACAGATACGCAGTATTTT
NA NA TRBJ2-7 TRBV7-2 CASSLALRSSSYEQYF TGTGCCAGCAGCTTAGCGCTAAGAAGCAGCTCCTACGAGCAGTACTTC
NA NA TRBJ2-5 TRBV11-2 CASSAGVQETQYF TGTGCCAGCAGCGCCGGGGTCCAAGAGACCCAGTACTTC
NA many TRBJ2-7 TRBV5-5 CASSFLDTPYYEQYF TGTGCCAGCAGCTTCCTGGACACACCATACTACGAGCAGTACTTC
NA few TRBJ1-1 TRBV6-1 CASSTPQGIYTEAFF TGTGCCAGCAGTACCCCTCAGGGAATATACACTGAAGCTTTCTTT
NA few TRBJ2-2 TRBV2 CASIPGRTGELFF TGTGCCAGCATACCGGGGCGGACCGGGGAGCTGTTTTTT
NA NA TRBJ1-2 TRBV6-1 CASRVEGRVGGYTF TGTGCCAGCAGAGTCGAGGGCAGGGTTGGTGGCTACACCTTC
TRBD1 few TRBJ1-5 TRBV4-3 CASSHGTGEDQPQHF TGCGCCAGCAGCCACGGGACAGGGGAGGATCAGCCCCAGCATTTT
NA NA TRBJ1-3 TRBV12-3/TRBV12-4 CASSTTGLSGNTIYF TGTGCCAGCAGTACTACAGGTTTATCTGGAAACACCATATATTTT
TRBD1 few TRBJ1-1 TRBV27 CASSPLSGQGKAFF TGTGCCAGCAGTCCACTGTCGGGACAGGGGAAAGCTTTCTTT
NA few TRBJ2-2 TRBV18 CASSPFSRDTGELFF TGTGCCAGCTCACCGTTTTCCAGGGATACCGGGGAGCTGTTTTTT
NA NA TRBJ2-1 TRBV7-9 CASSLAQVYNEQFF TGTGCCAGCAGCCTCGCCCAGGTCTACAATGAGCAGTTCTTC
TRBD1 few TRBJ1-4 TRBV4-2 CASSQDRNGQGGKLFF TGTGCCAGCAGCCAAGATAGGAACGGACAGGGAGGAAAACTGTTTTTT
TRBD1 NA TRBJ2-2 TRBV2 CASSGRTGYAELFF TGTGCCAGCAGTGGCAGGACAGGGTATGCGGAGCTGTTTTTT